What follows are 20 T cell receptor beta chains derived from one specimen sequenced in a study of cytomegalovirus exposure and HLA in healthy donors. The PCR was carried out with 60 Vbeta primers and 13 Jbeta primers. Here immunoSEQ multiplex PCR was the method, and the copy in TCRdb shows in-frame clones only, minus some. The table shows approximately 180,000 clones, with approximately 78% occurring only once. The material sequenced was PBMCs. These receptors were collected from a woman younger than 35 in good health and CMV-seronegative.

The chain links TRBV9 to TRBJ2-6, with D possibly being TRBD1 (5 bases). Germline-derived CDR1 and CDR2 are SGDLS and YYNGEE. V shed 1 base and J shed 0 bases, with 8 bases lying between them. The CDR3 length is 16 residues. CDR3 in amino acids: CASSVQGSSGANVLTF. The CDR3, as DNA: TGTGCCAGCAGCGTACAGGGAAGCTCTGGGGCCAACGTCCTGACTTTC.

The chain is built from TRBV12-5 and TRBJ2-1, with D maybe TRBD2 (6 bases). The CDR3 contains 16 residues. V was shortened by 4 bases and J by 6 bases, with 19 bases between the two germline ends. CDR1 LGHNT and CDR2 FRNRAP come from the germline V gene. The CDR3 DNA sequence: TGTGCTAGTGGTTCCTTGGCAGGGAGGATTTTCAATGAGCAGTTCTTC. Translation gives CASGSLAGRIFNEQFF. Together with reference TRBV12-5 and TRBJ2-1, the CDR3 gives the full variable domain: DARVTQTPRHKVTEMGQEVTMRCQPILGHNTVFWYRQTMMQGLELLAYFRNRAPLDDSGMPKDRFSAEMPDATLATLKIQPSEPRDSAVYFCASGSLAGRIFNEQFFGPGTRLTVL.

This clone came up a few times. The chain combines TRBV25-1 with TRBJ1-3; D might be TRBD1 (6 bases). CDR1 MGHDK and CDR2 SYGVNS come from the germline V gene. V lost 0 bases to trimming and J lost 3 bases, with 15 bases between them. CDR3 length: 17 residues. CDR3 sequence: CASSEYAGAAGGNTIYF. The CDR3 nucleotides read TGTGCCAGCAGTGAATATGCAGGGGCCGCGGGTGGAAACACCATATATTTT.

CDR3 nucleotide sequence: TGTGCCAGCAGCTTGAGGACAGGGGGCTCCGAGCAGTACGTC. It encodes CASSLRTGGSEQYV. V and J are TRBV9 and TRBJ2-7; 11 nucleotides match TRBD1. The V gene's germline CDR1 is SGDLS and CDR2 YYNGEE. This CDR3 is 14 amino acids long. V trimming: 4 bases; J trimming: 6 bases; junction bases outside the gene matches: 6.

The chain joins TRBV19 to TRBJ2-7; possibly TRBD2 for D (5 bases). The CDR3 sequence is 11 residues long. The V end lost 2 bases, the J end lost 6 bases, and 5 bases lay between the germline ends. Germline V lookup: CDR1 LNHDA, CDR2 SQIVND (reference sequence). CDR3 sequence: CASSIRGEQYF. CDR3 nucleotides: TGTGCCAGTAGTATACGGGGCGAGCAGTACTTC.

This clone was observed once. The CDR3 reads CASSRDPPPTSGSTDTQYF. The DNA for the CDR3 is TGCGCCAGCAGCCGGGACCCCCCACCGACTAGCGGGAGCACAGATACGCAGTATTTT. The chain joins TRBV4-3 to TRBJ2-3; 10 positions agree with TRBD2. The trim removed 4 bases at V and 0 bases at J, leaving 13 bases unmatched. This CDR3 spans 19 amino acids. Germline lookup yields CDR1 LGHNA and CDR2 YSLEER.

The CDR3 protein is CASSATLPMNTEAFF. The CDR3 region has the DNA TGCGCCAGCAGTGCCACACTACCCATGAACACTGAAGCTTTCTTT. The chain couples TRBV10-1 to TRBJ1-1, with D uncertain. V shed 4 bases and J shed 0 bases, with 12 bases lying between them. Germline CDR1 and CDR2: WNHNN and SYGVQD (reference sequence). The CDR3 length is 15 residues.

The gene calls are TRBV27 and TRBJ2-1; tentative D call: TRBD1 (6 bases). Germline V lookup: CDR1 MNHEY, CDR2 SMNVEV (reference sequence). V lost 2 bases and J lost 7, with 9 bases in between. The CDR3 has 13 amino acids. The CDR3 protein is CASSLRGMNEQFF. The CDR3 nucleotides are TGTGCCAGCAGTTTAAGGGGGATGAATGAGCAGTTCTTC.

This chain joins TRBV4-2 and TRBJ2-6; 11 bases fit TRBD2. This CDR3 spans 18 amino acids. Germline V lookup: CDR1 LGHNA, CDR2 YNFKEQ. With 0 bases clipped from V and 0 bases from J, the junction kept 1 base outside the gene matches. The CDR3 sequence is CASSQEGTSGSGANVLTF. The CDR3 nucleotides are TGTGCCAGCAGCCAAGAAGGGACTAGCGGCTCTGGGGCCAACGTCCTGACTTTC.

The CDR3 DNA reads TGTGCCAGCAGCGTAGGGGGCTCCGGGGAGCTGTTTTTT. Translating it yields CASSVGGSGELFF. This chain joins TRBV9 and TRBJ2-2, with a tentative D call TRBD1 (5 bases). Trimming left V 0 bases short and J 6 bases short, with 6 bases between. Germline-derived CDR1 and CDR2 are SGDLS and YYNGEE. The CDR3 loop spans 13 amino acids.

The chain links TRBV10-2 to TRBJ2-1; possible D gene TRBD2, 6 bases. The CDR3 totals 15 residues. Germline V gene data show CDR1 as WSHSY and CDR2 as SAAADI. V was clipped by 4 bases and J by 3 bases, with 13 bases between them. DNA of the CDR3: TGCGCCAGCAGTGGGCTAGCGAAGATCTACAATGAGCAGTTCTTC. Translation: CASSGLAKIYNEQFF.

The J gene is TRBJ2-7, the V gene TRBV11-3; D unresolved. This CDR3 comprises 14 residues. Trimming shortened V by 1 base and J by 0 bases, and 7 bases separated the two germline ends. CDR1 SGHNT and CDR2 YENEEA come from the germline V gene. In DNA, the CDR3 is TGTGCCAGCAGCTTAGGGGCCAACTCCTACGAGCAGTACTTC. The encoded protein is CASSLGANSYEQYF.

This chain links TRBV28 with TRBJ1-2; a possible D gene is TRBD1 (6 bases). V was shortened by 8 bases and J by 5 bases, with 12 bases between the two germline ends. Germline V gene data show CDR1 as MDHEN and CDR2 as SYDVKM. This CDR3 is built from 12 residues. Written as DNA, the CDR3 is TGTGCCAGCGAGTACCAGGGGTATGGCTACACCTTC. It yields the protein CASEYQGYGYTF.

The V call is TRBV27, the J call TRBJ2-3; D is unclear. CDR3 size: 15 residues. Germline V gene sequence: CDR1 MNHEY, CDR2 SMNVEV (reference sequence). The V gene lost 4 bases and the J gene lost 2 bases, with 13 bases spanning the gap. CDR3 loop: CASSSASGITDTQYF. CDR3 nucleotides: TGTGCCAGCAGTTCGGCGTCAGGAATCACAGATACGCAGTATTTT.

The J gene is TRBJ2-5, the V gene TRBV28; a weak D match, TRBD1 (5 bases). Per the germline V gene, CDR1 is MDHEN and CDR2 is SYDVKM. Trimming removed 3 bases from V and 3 bases from J, with 14 bases in between. The CDR3 has 15 residues. This CDR3 reads CASSFVGRGKETQYF. The CDR3 bases are TGTGCCAGCAGTTTTGTGGGGCGAGGAAAAGAGACCCAGTACTTC.

The chain joins TRBV27 to TRBJ1-5; 9 nucleotides agree with TRBD1. Trimming removed 1 base from V and 2 bases from J; junction bases left unmatched: 6. CDR1 MNHEY and CDR2 SMNVEV come from the germline V gene (reference sequence). CDR3 length: 17 amino acids. CDR3 loop: CASSLYGTGFGNQPQHF. For the CDR3, the DNA is TGTGCCAGCAGTTTATACGGGACAGGGTTTGGCAATCAGCCCCAGCATTTT.

The J gene is TRBJ2-3, the V gene TRBV27; tentative D call: TRBD2 (6 bases). CDR3 length: 13 residues. The V and J ends lost 8 bases and 2 bases respectively, with 11 bases between them. Germline V lookup: CDR1 MNHEY, CDR2 SMNVEV (reference sequence). The CDR3 DNA follows: TGTGCCAGCGGGACTTTGTTCACAGATACGCAGTATTTT. It translates to CASGTLFTDTQYF.

The V call is TRBV11-2, the J call TRBJ1-2; D is undetermined. The CDR3 has 11 residues. Germline V gene data show CDR1 as SGHAT and CDR2 as FQNNGV. V lost 6 bases, J lost 7 bases, and 9 bases lay in between. The CDR3 DNA reads as TGTGCCAGCAGGGCAGGCTGTGGCTACACCTTC. Encoded protein: CASRAGCGYTF.

The chain recombines TRBV28 with TRBJ2-7; 11 nucleotides match TRBD2. J lost 5 bases, V lost 2 bases, and 2 bases had no gene match. The CDR3 runs 14 residues. From germline, CDR1 is MDHEN and CDR2 SYDVKM. CDR3 residues: CASSLTSGGNEQYF. The CDR3, as DNA: TGTGCCAGCAGTTTAACTAGCGGGGGAAACGAGCAGTACTTC.

This chain links TRBV5-1 with TRBJ1-1, with 10 bases matching TRBD1. V lost 2 bases to trimming and J lost 11 bases; unmatched junction nucleotides: 9. This CDR3 has 14 amino acids. Per the germline V gene, CDR1 is SGHRS and CDR2 is YFSETQ. For the CDR3, the DNA is TGCGCCAGCAGCTTCTCGACAGGGGGCAATGCGGCTTTCTTT. Amino acid sequence: CASSFSTGGNAAFF.